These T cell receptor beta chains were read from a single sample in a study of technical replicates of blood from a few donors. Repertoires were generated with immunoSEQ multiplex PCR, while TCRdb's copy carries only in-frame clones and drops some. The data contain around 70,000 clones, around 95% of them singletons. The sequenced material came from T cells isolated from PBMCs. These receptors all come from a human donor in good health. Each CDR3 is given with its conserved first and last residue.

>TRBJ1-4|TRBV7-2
CASSLTSTGYNEKLFF
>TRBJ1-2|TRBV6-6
CASSYRETGFNYGYTF
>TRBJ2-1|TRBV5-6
CASSLVERDGEQFF
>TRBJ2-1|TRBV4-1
CASSSTSVNEQFF
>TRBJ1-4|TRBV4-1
CASSHNSRDRYEKLFF
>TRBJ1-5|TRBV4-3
CASSRDRDQPQHF
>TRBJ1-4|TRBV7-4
CASSPGTKTGLITNEKLFF
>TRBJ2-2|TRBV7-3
CASSFLAGGPDTGELFF
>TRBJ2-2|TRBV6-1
CASSETYGGTGDTGELFF
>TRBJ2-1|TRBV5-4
CASSPDPGAYNEQFF
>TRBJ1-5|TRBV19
CASSIVLMAGPDQPQHF
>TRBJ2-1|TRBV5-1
CASSSGQGTLNEQFF
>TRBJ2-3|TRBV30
CAWSVSSGSDKYF
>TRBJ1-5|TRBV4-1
CASSPTGFQPQHF
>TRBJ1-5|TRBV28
CASSRVREGDQPQHF
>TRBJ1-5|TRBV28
CASSFARAHQPQHF
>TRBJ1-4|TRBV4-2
CASSPRAHTNEKLFF
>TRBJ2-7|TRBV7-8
CASSLAGVSFNEQYF
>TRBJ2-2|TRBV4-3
CASSQVMTGELFF
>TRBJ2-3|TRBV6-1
CATEGAGGSGTQYF
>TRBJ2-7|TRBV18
CASSPSTVGEQYF
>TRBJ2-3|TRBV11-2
CASSYSGRALSDTQYF
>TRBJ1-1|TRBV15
CATSASHSQGGTEAFF
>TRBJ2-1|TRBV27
CASSLSTGRYNEQFF
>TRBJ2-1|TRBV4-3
CASSPRTGISYNEQFF